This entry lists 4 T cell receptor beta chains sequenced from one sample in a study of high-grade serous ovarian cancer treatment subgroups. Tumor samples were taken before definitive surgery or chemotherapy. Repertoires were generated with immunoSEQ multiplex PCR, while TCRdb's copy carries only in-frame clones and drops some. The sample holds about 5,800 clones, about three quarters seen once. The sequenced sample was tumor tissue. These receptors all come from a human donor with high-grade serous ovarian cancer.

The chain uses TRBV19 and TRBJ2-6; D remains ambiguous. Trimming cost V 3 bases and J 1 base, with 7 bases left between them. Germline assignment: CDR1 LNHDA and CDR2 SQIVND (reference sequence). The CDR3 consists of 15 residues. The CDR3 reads CASSIFASGANVLTF. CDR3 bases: TGTGCCAGTAGTATTTTCGCGTCTGGGGCCAACGTCCTGACTTTC.

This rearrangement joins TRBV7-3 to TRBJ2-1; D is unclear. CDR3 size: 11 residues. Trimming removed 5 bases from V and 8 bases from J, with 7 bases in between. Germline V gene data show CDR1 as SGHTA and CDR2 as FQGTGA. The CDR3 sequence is CASSQSHEQFF. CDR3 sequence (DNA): TGTGCCAGCAGCCAGTCCCATGAGCAGTTCTTC.

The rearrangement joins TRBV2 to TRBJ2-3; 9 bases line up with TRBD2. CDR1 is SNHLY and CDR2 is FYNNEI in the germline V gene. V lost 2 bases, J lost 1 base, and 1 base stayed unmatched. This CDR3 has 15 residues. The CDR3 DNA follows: TGTGCCAGCAGTGAAAGGACTAGCGGCACAGATACGCAGTATTTT. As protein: CASSERTSGTDTQYF.

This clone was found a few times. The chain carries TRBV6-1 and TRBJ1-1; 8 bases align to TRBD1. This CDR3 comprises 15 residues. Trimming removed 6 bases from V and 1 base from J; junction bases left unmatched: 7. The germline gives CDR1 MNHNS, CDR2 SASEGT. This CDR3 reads CASRTGTGENTEAFF. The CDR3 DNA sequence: TGTGCCAGCAGGACCGGGACAGGAGAGAACACTGAAGCTTTCTTT.